What follows are 6 T cell receptor beta chains derived from one specimen sequenced in a study of OX40 agonist ivuxolimab in advanced cancers. This table comes from immunoSEQ multiplex PCR, and its TCRdb copy is limited to in-frame clones, with some not included. The sample holds around 29,000 clones, around 87% seen once. Sequenced material: CD4+ or CD8+ T cells sorted from blood, taken in a trial of the OX40 agonist ivuxolimab. The receptors originated from an adult with an advanced solid tumor such as melanoma, head and neck, liver or kidney cancer.

The chain joins TRBV7-3 to TRBJ2-2; D gene uncertain. Germline assignment: CDR1 SGHTA and CDR2 FQGTGA. This CDR3 is 18 amino acids long. Trimming stripped 1 base from V and 3 bases from J, with 18 bases between. The CDR3 DNA reads as TGTGCCAGCAGCTTAATATCCCGACCTCAACCCCACACCGGGGAGCTGTTTTTT. Translated, it gives CASSLISRPQPHTGELFF.

This clone was seen a handful of times. This rearrangement joins TRBV5-6 to TRBJ2-1, with a tentative D call TRBD2 (6 bases). Trimming stripped 0 bases from V and 12 bases from J, with 13 bases between. The germline gives CDR1 SGHDT, CDR2 YYEEEE. The CDR3 sequence is 13 residues long. The CDR3 here is CASSLGLSGRQFF. In nucleotides, the CDR3 is TGTGCCAGCAGCTTGGGTCTGTCCGGGAGGCAGTTCTTC.

The CDR3: CASSIGFGGLDIQYF. The CDR3 nucleotides are TGTGCCAGTAGTATCGGTTTCGGGGGTTTAGACATTCAGTACTTC. The chain recombines TRBV19 with TRBJ2-4, with D perhaps matching TRBD2 (6 bases). The CDR3 sequence is 15 residues long. From germline, CDR1 is LNHDA and CDR2 SQIVND (reference sequence). The V end was cut by 3 bases, the J end by 8 bases, with 17 bases between.

The J gene is TRBJ2-7, the V gene TRBV2; maybe TRBD2 (6 bases). V lost 10 bases and J 2 bases, leaving 18 bases between the germline ends. The CDR3 runs 14 residues. Germline V CDR1 and CDR2: SNHLY, FYNNEI. The DNA of the CDR3 is TGTGCCATCCGAGAGGTAGCGGCAGCCTACGAGCAGTACTTC. Translating it yields CAIREVAAAYEQYF. Variable domain in full (rest from reference TRBV2 and TRBJ2-7): EPEVTQTPSHQVTQMGQEVILRCVPISNHLYFYWYRQILGQKVEFLVSFYNNEISEKSEIFDDQFSVERPDGSNFTLKIRSTKLEDSAMYFCAIREVAAAYEQYFGPGTRLTVT.

The chain carries TRBV4-1 and TRBJ2-5; D perhaps matches TRBD2 (5 bases). The CDR3 sequence is 11 residues long. Germline CDR1 is MGHRA and CDR2 is YSYEKL. Between the trimmed V and J ends, which lost 5 bases and 5 bases, there was a span of 6 bases. The DNA for the CDR3 is TGCGCCAGCAGCAAGCGGGAGACCCAGTACTTC. Its protein product is CASSKRETQYF.

The chain recombines TRBV9 with TRBJ1-4; TRBD1 might be the D (5 bases). V shed 3 bases and J shed 5 bases, with 14 bases lying between them. Germline-derived CDR1 and CDR2 are SGDLS and YYNGEE. This CDR3 region has 15 residues. In DNA, the CDR3 is TGTGCCAGCAGCGGTGGACCGGGACTAAATGAAAAACTGTTTTTT. Its translation: CASSGGPGLNEKLFF.